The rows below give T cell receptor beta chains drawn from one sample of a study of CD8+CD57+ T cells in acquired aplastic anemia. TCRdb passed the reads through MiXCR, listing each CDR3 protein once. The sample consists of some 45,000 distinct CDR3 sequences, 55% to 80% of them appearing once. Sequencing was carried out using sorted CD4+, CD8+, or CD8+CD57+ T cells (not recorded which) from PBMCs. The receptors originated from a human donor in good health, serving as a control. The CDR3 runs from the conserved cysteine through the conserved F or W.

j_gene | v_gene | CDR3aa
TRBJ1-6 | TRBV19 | CASSSSTGGSSPLHF
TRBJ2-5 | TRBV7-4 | CASSSTGGETQYF
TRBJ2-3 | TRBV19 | CATRLTAAGTDTQYF
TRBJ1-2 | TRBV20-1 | CSADTGGKANYGYTF
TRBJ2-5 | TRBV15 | CATSRDQETQYF
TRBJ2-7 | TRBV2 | CATTRDRGTYEQYF
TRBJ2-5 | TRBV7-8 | CASIDRQTPRGTQYF
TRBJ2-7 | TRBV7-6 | CASSTDTFVEQYF
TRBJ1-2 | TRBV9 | CASSPGTDYGYTF
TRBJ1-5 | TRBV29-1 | CSVQGRNQPQHF
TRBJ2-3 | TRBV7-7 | CASSLEAGAQYF
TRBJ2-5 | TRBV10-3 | CAIKGTQGGETQYF
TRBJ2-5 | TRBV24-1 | CATSDSGGAVQETQYF
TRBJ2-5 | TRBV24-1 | CATSAGTSEETQYF